One sample yielded the 11 T cell receptor beta chains listed below, sequenced in a study of T cells expressing NK-cell markers. One entry per CDR3 protein, without DNA, is what TCRdb gives after re-calling the 5' RACE reads. The sample table sets out roughly 380,000 distinct CDR3 sequences. Sequenced sample: blood T cells: a sorted CD56 or NKG2C T cell subset, CD4+ or CD8+ T cells, or bulk PBMC T cells (not recorded which). The receptors stem from a man between 18 and 69 years old in good health.

V is TRBV6-1 and J is TRBJ2-7; the D call from TCRdb, TRBD2, cannot be confirmed without DNA. Per the germline V gene, CDR1 is MNHNS and CDR2 is SASEGT. The CDR3 has 14 amino acids. This chain's CDR3 is CASSDTGGPYEQYF.

The CDR3 sequence is CASSPTDFNYGYTF. The chain carries TRBV11-2 and TRBJ1-2. The CDR3 loop spans 14 amino acids. Per germline, CDR1 SGHAT and CDR2 FQNNGV.

The chain carries TRBV6-1 and TRBJ1-2. Germline lookup yields CDR1 MNHNS and CDR2 SASEGT. The length of the CDR3 is 14 residues. CDR3 in amino acids: CASSGRDSHYGYTF.

The genes are TRBV3-1 and TRBJ1-2. Germline assignment: CDR1 LGHDT and CDR2 YNNKEL (reference sequence). The CDR3 extends over 13 amino acids. CDR3 sequence: CASSRSTSYGYTF.

This rearrangement joins TRBV7-8 to TRBJ2-6; TCRdb's assignment of TRBD1 cannot be checked, as there is no DNA. Per germline, CDR1 SGHVS and CDR2 FQNEAQ. This CDR3 has 18 residues. This CDR3 is CASSLKGTKRSGANVLTF.

The chain joins TRBV18 to TRBJ2-1; TCRdb returns TRBD1, unconfirmable since there is no DNA. The CDR3 is made up of 16 amino acids. Germline V gives CDR1 KGHSH, CDR2 LQKENI. CDR3 residues: CASSPSRGLSYNEQFF.

The gene calls are TRBV3-1 and TRBJ1-5; TCRdb picks TRBD1, but there is no DNA to check that call. CDR3 length: 15 residues. Germline V CDR1 and CDR2: LGHDT, YNNKEL (reference sequence). CDR3 loop: CASSQAPGDGQPQHF.

V usage is TRBV6-1 and J usage is TRBJ2-4; checking the TCRdb D call of TRBD1 is not possible without DNA. This CDR3 has 14 amino acids. The germline gives CDR1 MNHNS, CDR2 SASEGT. The CDR3 here is CASSVGDVKNIQYF.

The rearrangement joins TRBV5-5 to TRBJ2-5. Germline CDR1 reads SGHKS; CDR2 reads YYEKEE (reference sequence). The length of the CDR3 is 14 residues. This CDR3 reads CASSLRINQETQYF.

The chain combines TRBV9 with TRBJ1-1; TCRdb picks TRBD1, but there is no DNA to check that call. This CDR3 spans 15 amino acids. Germline values: CDR1 SGDLS, CDR2 YYNGEE. CDR3 sequence: CASTPGRGWNTEAFF.

The J gene is TRBJ1-3, the V gene TRBV6-1; TCRdb indicates TRBD1, and absent DNA this call remains unverified. This CDR3 is 15 amino acids long. CDR1 and CDR2 (germline): MNHNS, SASEGT. CDR3 amino acids: CASSRDRGDGNTIYF.